Following are 31 T cell receptor beta chains from one sample sequenced in a study of tumor-infiltrating lymphocytes in localized non-small cell lung cancer. Clones were read by immunoSEQ multiplex PCR, and TCRdb kept only the in-frame ones, dropping some. The sample has some 17,000 clones; roughly four fifths are singletons. Sequencing was done on a sample of lung tumor tissue. The receptors originated from a human donor with non-small cell lung cancer.

This chain uses TRBV5-6 with TRBJ2-6; no reliable D call. The CDR3 has 14 residues. The ends were cut back, 0 bases at V and 4 bases at J, with 5 bases in the middle. Germline V lookup: CDR1 SGHDT, CDR2 YYEEEE. This CDR3 is CASSLGGGANVLTF. In DNA form, the CDR3 reads TGTGCCAGCAGCTTGGGAGGCGGGGCCAACGTCCTGACTTTC.

The rearrangement links TRBV30 to TRBJ1-3, with 7 nucleotides matching TRBD1. V gave up 2 bases and J gave up 0 bases; unmatched junction bases: 7. CDR1 is GTSNPN, CDR2 SVGIG, per germline (reference sequence). The CDR3 contains 16 residues. The CDR3 coding sequence is TGTGCCTGGAGTAGAAGGACAGGCTTCTCTGGAAACACCATATATTTT. As protein: CAWSRRTGFSGNTIYF.

This clone was recorded a few times. The chain is built from TRBV7-9 and TRBJ2-7, with no clear D. Germline V gene data show CDR1 as SEHNR and CDR2 as FQNEAQ (reference sequence). V shed 2 bases and J shed 0 bases, with 11 bases lying between them. This CDR3 spans 15 amino acids. DNA for the CDR3: TGTGCCAGCAGCTTACCCCATTGGGCCTCCTACGAGCAGTACTTC. It encodes CASSLPHWASYEQYF.

Within the sample, this clone is medium-sized (0.01 to 0.1%). The chain carries TRBV27 and TRBJ2-7, with TRBD2 matching over 9 bases. The V segment lost 6 bases and the J segment 4 bases; nucleotides outside the gene matches: 7. Germline V lookup: CDR1 MNHEY, CDR2 SMNVEV (reference sequence). The length of the CDR3 is 14 residues. The CDR3 protein is CASSLIAGVYEQYF. CDR3 coding DNA: TGTGCCAGCAGCCTCATAGCGGGAGTGTACGAGCAGTACTTC.

In this sample, this clone turned up a few times. The gene calls are TRBV27 and TRBJ1-2; D uncertain. Germline V lookup: CDR1 MNHEY, CDR2 SMNVEV (reference sequence). Trimming removed 4 bases from V and 4 bases from J, with 10 bases in between. The CDR3 extends over 13 amino acids. DNA of the CDR3: TGTGCCAGCAGTTCTCCGGGTCGCTATGGCTACACCTTC. As protein: CASSSPGRYGYTF.

The chain has TRBV7-2 and TRBJ1-3; TRBD1 matches at 8 bases. Germline V CDR1 and CDR2: SGHTA, FQGNSA. The J segment lost 0 bases and the V segment lost 5 bases, leaving 12 bases of the junction unmatched. The CDR3 is 18 residues long. CDR3 protein: CASSLTSGGAFSGNTIYF. The CDR3 DNA follows: TGTGCCAGCAGCCTCACCTCAGGGGGCGCTTTCTCTGGAAACACCATATATTTT.

This clone was seen a handful of times. This chain links TRBV6-6 with TRBJ1-1; no clear D. The CDR3 is made up of 10 amino acids. Germline-derived CDR1 and CDR2 are MNHNY and SVGAGI (reference sequence). V gave up 4 bases and J gave up 8 bases, with 5 bases separating them. CDR3 protein: CASSSQEAFF. CDR3 nucleotide sequence: TGTGCCAGCAGTTCTCAAGAAGCTTTCTTT.

This clone was detected only once. V is TRBV10-3 and J is TRBJ1-1; no clear D. The CDR3 is 16 residues long. The germline V gene has CDR1 ENHRY and CDR2 SYGVKD. The ends were cut back, 7 bases at V and 4 bases at J, with 22 bases in the middle. The CDR3 spells CAITPSARVSFTEAFF. The CDR3, as DNA: TGTGCCATCACTCCATCCGCAAGGGTTAGTTTCACTGAAGCTTTCTTT.

In the case of this clone: At one end, the junction sequence differs from germline, possibly due to a read error. The rearrangement links TRBV23-1 to TRBJ2-7; TRBD2 agrees at 7 bases. TRBV23-1 is known as an ORF, though its function is uncertain. The CDR3 loop spans 11 amino acids. The DNA of the CDR3 is TGCGCCAGCAGTCAAAGGGCTAGCGGCAACTTC. Protein sequence: CASSQRASGNF.

The chain is built from TRBV29-1 and TRBJ2-7, with a weak D call TRBD2 (6 bases). Germline CDR1 and CDR2: SQVTM and ANQGSEA. The V and J ends lost 6 bases and 7 bases respectively, with 16 bases between them. The CDR3 runs 12 residues. The CDR3 spells CSVRSRRGEQYF. CDR3 sequence (DNA): TGCAGCGTCCGCTCCCGGAGGGGTGAGCAGTACTTC.

This clone was found once. V is TRBV5-4 and J is TRBJ1-1; TRBD1 aligns across 7 bases. In germline, CDR1 is SGHNT, CDR2 YYREEE (reference sequence). After removal of 3 bases from V and 0 bases from J, the junction contained 2 bases not matched to a gene. CDR3 length equals 14 residues. CDR3 amino acids: CASSWDRLNTEAFF. The CDR3 nucleotides are TGTGCCAGCAGCTGGGACAGACTGAACACTGAAGCTTTCTTT.

This clone was seen once. The chain is built from TRBV18 and TRBJ2-6; possible D gene TRBD2, 5 bases. Germline V CDR1 and CDR2: KGHSH, LQKENI. This CDR3 spans 14 amino acids. V lost 6 bases, J lost 0 bases, and 6 bases lay in between. The chain's CDR3 is CASSGVSGANVLTF. The CDR3 DNA sequence: TGTGCCAGCTCCGGGGTCTCTGGGGCCAACGTCCTGACTTTC.

This CDR3 is CASSLTGAGRLYEQYF. In nucleotides, the CDR3 is TGTGCCAGCAGCTTAACGGGGGCAGGGCGCCTATACGAGCAGTACTTC. The chain couples TRBV7-9 to TRBJ2-7; D possibly uses TRBD1 or TRBD2 (6 bases each). Trimming cost V 2 bases and J 4 bases, with 18 bases left between them. The length of the CDR3 is 16 residues. Germline CDR1 SEHNR, CDR2 FQNEAQ (reference sequence).

The chain employs TRBV28 and TRBJ2-4, with 13 bases lining up with TRBD2. This CDR3 is built from 14 residues. With V trimmed by 5 bases and J by 9 bases, 4 bases remained unmatched. Germline assignment: CDR1 MDHEN and CDR2 SYDVKM. Here the CDR3 DNA reads TGTGCCAGCAGTGGACTAGCGGGGGAGGGCATTCAGTACTTC. Translating it yields CASSGLAGEGIQYF.

The chain carries TRBV2 and TRBJ2-2; perhaps D is TRBD1 or TRBD2 (5 bases each). CDR3 length equals 15 residues. Germline CDR1 SNHLY, CDR2 FYNNEI. The V and J ends lost 5 bases and 6 bases respectively, with 16 bases between them. CDR3: CASSHGGIAPGELFF. The CDR3 nucleotides read TGTGCCAGCAGTCATGGGGGAATTGCGCCCGGGGAGCTGTTTTTT.

V and J are TRBV6-1 and TRBJ2-2, with D unclear. Trimming stripped 8 bases from V and 0 bases from J, with 10 bases between. Germline V gene data show CDR1 as MNHNS and CDR2 as SASEGT. The CDR3 covers 14 residues. The CDR3, as DNA: TGTGCCAGCTTCTGGGGAACGAACACCGGGGAGCTGTTTTTT. It is translated as CASFWGTNTGELFF.

This chain links TRBV30 with TRBJ2-6, with D unclear. V was shortened by 4 bases and J by 0 bases, with 4 bases between the two germline ends. This CDR3 has 13 amino acids. Looked up from germline, CDR1 is GTSNPN and CDR2 is SVGIG (reference sequence). For the CDR3, the DNA is TGTGCCTGGACGGGCTCTGGGGCCAACGTCCTGACTTTC. This translates into CAWTGSGANVLTF.

The V and J genes are TRBV13 and TRBJ2-2; a possible D gene is TRBD2 (6 bases). V was trimmed by 4 bases and J by 3 bases, leaving 18 bases between them. The CDR3 totals 17 residues. CDR1 and CDR2 (germline): PRHDT, FYEKMQ (reference sequence). This CDR3 reads CASSSPFGASDTGELFF. For the CDR3, the DNA is TGTGCCAGCAGCTCGCCCTTCGGGGCTAGCGACACCGGGGAGCTGTTTTTT.

V usage is TRBV29-1 and J usage is TRBJ1-1; TRBD1 might be the D (6 bases). In germline, CDR1 is SQVTM, CDR2 ANQGSEA. Trimming removed 6 bases from V and 1 base from J, with 12 bases in between. The CDR3 has 13 amino acids. The CDR3 sequence: CSVTARGNTEAFF. DNA for the CDR3: TGCAGCGTGACCGCCAGGGGGAACACTGAAGCTTTCTTT.

V and J are TRBV7-3 and TRBJ2-2; TRBD2 matches 14 bases. V gave up 3 bases and J gave up 8 bases; unmatched junction bases: 5. The length of the CDR3 is 16 residues. Germline V gene data show CDR1 as SGHTA and CDR2 as FQGTGA. The CDR3 DNA is TGTGCCAGCAGCTTGGGACTAGCGGGAGCGGTTGGGGAGCTGTTTTTT. This sequence encodes CASSLGLAGAVGELFF. The variable domain in full, with the rest retrieved from reference TRBV7-3 and TRBJ2-2, is GAGVSQTPSNKVTEKGKYVELRCDPISGHTALYWYRQSLGQGPEFLIYFQGTGAADDSGLPNDRFFAVRPEGSVSTLKIQRTERGDSAVYLCASSLGLAGAVGELFFGEGSRLTVL.

The chain links TRBV7-6 to TRBJ1-3; TRBD1 might be the D (5 bases). The CDR3 is 16 residues long. The germline V gene encodes CDR1 SGHVS and CDR2 FNYEAQ. Trimming took 3 bases from V and 1 from J, leaving 13 bases between them. The CDR3 sequence is CASSLAGGPSGNTIYF. For the CDR3, the DNA is TGTGCCAGCAGCTTGGCCGGGGGTCCTTCTGGAAACACCATATATTTT.

V is TRBV7-9 and J is TRBJ2-1, with D perhaps TRBD1 or TRBD2 (5 bases each). CDR1 SEHNR and CDR2 FQNEAQ come from the germline V gene (reference sequence). The CDR3 contains 16 residues. Trimming left V 1 base short and J 10 bases short, with 20 bases between. CDR3: CASSLVGVKEGREQFF. Written as DNA, the CDR3 is TGTGCCAGCAGCTTAGTAGGGGTGAAAGAGGGACGCGAGCAGTTCTTC.

The rearrangement links TRBV5-1 to TRBJ1-5; D is unresolved. Germline V gene lookup returns CDR1 SGHRS and CDR2 YFSETQ. This CDR3 spans 13 amino acids. Trimming removed 5 bases at V and 5 bases at J, with 11 bases between. The CDR3 protein is CASSRWPDQPQHF. Written as DNA, the CDR3 is TGCGCCAGCAGTAGGTGGCCAGATCAGCCCCAGCATTTT.

The rearrangement uses TRBV6-1 and TRBJ2-7, with 11 bases matching TRBD2. Per germline, CDR1 MNHNS and CDR2 SASEGT. The CDR3 has 15 amino acids. The junction had 6 bases not matched to a gene; V was cut back by 5 bases and J by 3 bases. The CDR3 region is CASSSGTSGVYEQYF. CDR3 bases: TGTGCCAGCAGTTCCGGGACTAGCGGAGTCTACGAGCAGTACTTC.

The chain links TRBV29-1 to TRBJ2-5, with 12 bases fitting TRBD2. Losses at the gene ends were 7 bases for V and 3 bases for J; bases not matched to a gene: 3. The CDR3 length is 13 residues. Looked up from germline, CDR1 is SQVTM and CDR2 is ANQGSEA. The CDR3 DNA follows: TGCAGCGACCGACTAGCGGGAGAAGAGACCCAGTACTTC. Its translation is CSDRLAGEETQYF.

V usage is TRBV5-6 and J usage is TRBJ2-3; D gene ambiguous. The germline V gene encodes CDR1 SGHDT and CDR2 YYEEEE. This CDR3 has 14 residues. V shed 1 base and J shed 5 bases, with 11 bases lying between them. The CDR3 region is CASSLPTSGDTQYF. In DNA form, the CDR3 reads TGTGCCAGCAGCTTGCCGACGAGTGGAGATACGCAGTATTTT.

The genes are TRBV4-2 and TRBJ2-2; D is perhaps TRBD1 (6 bases). The CDR3 contains 17 residues. V was shortened by 0 bases and J by 0 bases, with 11 bases between the two germline ends. Germline CDR1 LGHNA, CDR2 YNFKEQ. The CDR3 DNA follows: TGTGCCAGCAGCCAAGATGGCAGGGGAGCGAACACCGGGGAGCTGTTTTTT. This sequence encodes CASSQDGRGANTGELFF.

The chain joins TRBV2 to TRBJ2-6; 8 bases are a match to TRBD2. The CDR3 totals 16 residues. In germline, CDR1 is SNHLY, CDR2 FYNNEI. V trimming: 6 bases; J trimming: 0 bases; junction bases outside the gene matches: 4. CDR3: CASSTSGSSGANVLTF. The CDR3, as DNA: TGTGCCAGCAGCACTAGCGGCAGCTCTGGGGCCAACGTCCTGACTTTC.

The chain couples TRBV12-5 to TRBJ1-1; maybe TRBD1 (6 bases). Trimming stripped 7 bases from V and 5 bases from J, with 20 bases between. This CDR3 is 15 amino acids long. The germline V gene has CDR1 LGHNT and CDR2 FRNRAP. The CDR3 sequence is CASAHGGGPGTEAFF. Here the CDR3 DNA reads TGTGCTAGTGCCCATGGGGGGGGGCCTGGGACTGAAGCTTTCTTT.

This clone has just one count. J is TRBJ2-1 and V is TRBV5-4; D is ambiguous. The CDR3 consists of 14 residues. V was cut by 1 base and J by 8 bases, with 13 bases left in between. Germline V gene lookup returns CDR1 SGHNT and CDR2 YYREEE (reference sequence). CDR3 protein: CASSLLPVGDEQFF. The CDR3, as DNA: TGTGCCAGCAGCTTGTTGCCAGTTGGGGATGAGCAGTTCTTC. Supplemented by reference TRBV5-4 and TRBJ2-1, the full variable domain reads ETGVTQSPTHLIKTRGQQVTLRCSSQSGHNTVSWYQQALGQGPQFIFQYYREEENGRGNFPPRFSGLQFPNYSSELNVNALELDDSALYLCASSLLPVGDEQFFGPGTRLTVL.

This chain links TRBV7-2 with TRBJ1-1; D perhaps matches TRBD1 (5 bases). The CDR3 length is 15 residues. The germline gives CDR1 SGHTA, CDR2 FQGNSA. V gave up 1 base and J gave up 5 bases, with 14 bases separating them. The CDR3 coding sequence is TGTGCCAGCAGCTTAGAATCCGCAGGGCTTACTGAAGCTTTCTTT. It translates to CASSLESAGLTEAFF.